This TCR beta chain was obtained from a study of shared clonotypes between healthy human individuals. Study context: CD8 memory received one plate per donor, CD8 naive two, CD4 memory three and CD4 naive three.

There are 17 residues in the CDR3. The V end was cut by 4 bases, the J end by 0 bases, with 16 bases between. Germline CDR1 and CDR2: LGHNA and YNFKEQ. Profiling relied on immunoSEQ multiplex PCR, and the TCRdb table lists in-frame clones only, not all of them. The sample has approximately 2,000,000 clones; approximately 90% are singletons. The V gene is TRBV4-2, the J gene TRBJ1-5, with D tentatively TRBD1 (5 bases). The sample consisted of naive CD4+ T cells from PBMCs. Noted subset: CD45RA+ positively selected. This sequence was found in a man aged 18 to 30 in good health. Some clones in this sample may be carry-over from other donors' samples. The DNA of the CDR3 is TGTGCCAGCAGCCGGGGGGAGGGCGCCTATAGCAATCAGCCCCAGCATTTT. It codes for CASSRGEGAYSNQPQHF.